This TCR beta chain came from a study of shared clonotypes between healthy human individuals (dated by TCRdb to about 2020). The study in broad terms: Two women and a few men aged 18 to 49 years were included in the cohort. For each donor, three plates each were used for CD4 naive and CD4 memory, two plates were used for CD8 naive, and one plate was used for CD8 memory. To estimate repertoire size and how much clonotypes are shared between individuals, the study performed deep sequencing of blood TCR repertoires from a few healthy adults. To increase sequencing depth and limit assay-specific biases, different laboratories used diverse techniques to prepare libraries and sequence TCR repertoires. Leukapheresis yielded between about 0.85 and 10 billion PBMCs per donor.

This clone was observed at least ten times. There is no known antigen for this receptor. No much larger clone exists at a distance of one base, and base qualities are not known. The CDR3 measures 14 amino acids from cysteine to phenylalanine. Only the CDR3 part of the read is kept: 42 bases, read in frame from the first base. Taken from the germline V gene (reference sequence), the CDR1 and CDR2 loops are SGHAT and FQDESV. The germline ends are 11 bases apart after V is trimmed by 8 bases and J by 0 bases. General study outcomes and caveats: Naive subsets generally had larger estimated clonotype richness than memory subsets did. Sampling was limited to blood, and TCR repertoires in tissue likely differ from TCR repertoires in blood. Even with the large sequencing depth, rarefaction of the sorted-subset datasets indicated that sequencing was incomplete. Compared with non-shared clonotypes, the clonotypes found in all four sorted-subset donors had higher generation probabilities. Across a handful of donors, approximately 5% of naive CD4, approximately 3.6% of naive CD8, under 2.5% of memory CD4, and about 0.4% of memory CD8 clonotypes were shared. The small number of donors limited the genetic and exposure-history diversity represented. Pairwise subsampling indicated that sequencing depth was expected to affect the degree of clonotype sharing among donors.

Healthy HIV-negative adults with no recently reported acute infections or vaccinations were included as donors. Every donor was a Caucasian adult living in Nashville, Tennessee, USA. CD4+ T cells were enriched by magnetic negative selection; naive cells were then positively selected on CD45RA, and the negative fraction formed the memory subset. Blood was collected by leukapheresis, and PBMCs were isolated by Ficoll-Histopaque density gradient centrifugation and then cryopreserved in liquid nitrogen vapor phase. Purity and quantity of every magnetically sorted T cell population were checked by analytical flow cytometry. From each sorted fraction, genomic DNA was isolated and quantified by UV absorbance on a Nanodrop 2000c. Using the deep immunoSEQ assay, multiplex PCR amplified TCR CDR3 regions from genomic DNA. Extracted genomic DNA from each cell subset was spread evenly across all wells of several immunoSEQ 96-well plates, with each plate serving as a replicate. For sorted subsets, around 0.2 ug of genomic DNA, equivalent to 25,000 to 35,000 T cell genomes, went into each replicate PCR. Purified libraries were measured with a Qubit 3.0 fluorometer, size-checked on a Bioanalyzer 2100, and measured again with the KAPA Library Quantification kit. A separate single-read 150-cycle Illumina NextSeq 550 flow cell was used to sequence each immunoSEQ 96-well plate. The study's own analysis went as follows. Because the immunoSEQ output included only junctional sequences and no quality scores, the filtering could not be the same as the filtering used for full-length reads. Sequences were annotated with PyIR, a Python wrapper for IgBLAST v1.9, and V/J genes and CDR3 were assigned using IMGT germline references. Reads with weak V/J assignments (E-value above 1e-6), missing CDR3, stop codons, out-of-frame junctions, or ambiguous translated residues were removed. A V3J clonotype was defined by an identical inferred V gene, J gene, and CDR3 amino acid sequence. The percentage overlap between two repertoires was calculated by dividing the number of shared unique clonotypes by the size of the smaller repertoire. Richness of each repertoire was evaluated using RTK rarefaction, the Chao1 estimator, and Recon v2.1 estimates of unobserved clonotypes. For all TCRbeta clonotypes obtained by the gDNA method from a few donors, generation probabilities were computed with OLGA. Entries here come from immuneACCESS through TCRdb and include only in-frame sequences with V and J called. Some clones fail to appear in such tables; in the studies checked, an unresolved V gene covers under half of the shortfall, and the cause of the remainder is unknown. The D gene and trimming were derived from the DNA, and the V and J assignments and clone size from that table. The sample profile shows around 1.1 million clones; roughly 80% of them were found once. The ten largest clones represent 0.89% of the sample.

The rearranged chain carries TRBV11-1 and TRBJ2-1; the D element might be TRBD1 or TRBD2, as each aligns at 7 bases. Sequenced: memory CD4+ T cells from PBMCs. The sample's cell subset or site label, in plain terms: CD45RA-negative fraction. This receptor was taken from a man in his late teens or twenties in good health. Some clones in this sample may be carry-over from other donors' samples. The CDR3 here reads CASQRDSSYNEQFF. The DNA sequence is TGTGCCAGCCAGCGGGACAGCTCCTACAATGAGCAGTTCTTC.